The 5 T cell receptor beta chains given below trace back to one sample, sequenced in a study of blood T cell repertoires in COVID-19. Generated by immunoSEQ multiplex PCR, the TCRdb table keeps only in-frame clones and is missing some. The sample records hundreds of thousands of clones, 90% being singletons. Sequencing was done on a sample of PBMCs or T cells enriched from blood (not recorded which). The receptors derive from a woman between 18 and 29 years old with acute COVID-19.

The chain has TRBV5-6 and TRBJ2-7; perhaps TRBD1 as D (5 bases). The V end was cut by 0 bases, the J end by 4 bases, with 11 bases between. Germline-derived CDR1 and CDR2 are SGHDT and YYEEEE. The CDR3 has 14 amino acids. CDR3 sequence reads: CASSLALKGYEQYF. Written as DNA, the CDR3 is TGTGCCAGCAGCTTGGCCTTGAAGGGGTACGAGCAGTACTTC.

The V gene is TRBV6-2 or TRBV6-3, the J gene TRBJ1-5; D not certain. The germline CDR1 and CDR2 sequences are MNHEY and SVGEGT. The CDR3 contains 16 residues. V was cut by 0 bases and J by 3 bases, with 12 bases left in between. The CDR3, as DNA: TGTGCCAGCAGTTACTCGAGGCATCGTATCAATCAGCCCCAGCATTTT. Translation gives CASSYSRHRINQPQHF.

This clone turned up a few times. J is TRBJ2-3 and V is TRBV6-1, with D maybe TRBD2 (6 bases). V was trimmed by 0 bases and J by 1 base, leaving 14 bases between them. The CDR3 consists of 17 residues. CDR1 and CDR2 from the germline V gene are MNHNS and SASEGT. CDR3 nucleotides: TGTGCCAGCAGTGAAGCTCTTGGGGGAGGTGGCACAGATACGCAGTATTTT. Amino acids: CASSEALGGGGTDTQYF.

This clone occurred once. The chain combines TRBV6-1 with TRBJ2-4, with D maybe TRBD2 (5 bases). CDR1 is MNHNS, CDR2 SASEGT, per germline. V shed 4 bases and J shed 0 bases, with 22 bases lying between them. This CDR3 region has 19 residues. CDR3 in amino acids: CASSAASGLSTTAKNIQYF. The CDR3 DNA is TGTGCCAGCAGTGCAGCGTCCGGACTTAGCACAACAGCCAAAAACATTCAGTACTTC.

This clone was seen a single time. V gene TRBV3-1 (or the pseudogene TRBV3-2) combines with J gene TRBJ2-1; D might be TRBD2 (5 bases). Germline lookup yields CDR1 LGHDT and CDR2 YNNKEL (reference sequence). The V end lost 4 bases, the J end lost 2 bases, and 15 bases lay between the germline ends. The CDR3 contains 16 residues. The CDR3 sequence: CASSRRSGSAYNEQFF. CDR3 bases: TGTGCCAGCAGCCGCCGATCTGGGAGCGCCTACAATGAGCAGTTCTTC.